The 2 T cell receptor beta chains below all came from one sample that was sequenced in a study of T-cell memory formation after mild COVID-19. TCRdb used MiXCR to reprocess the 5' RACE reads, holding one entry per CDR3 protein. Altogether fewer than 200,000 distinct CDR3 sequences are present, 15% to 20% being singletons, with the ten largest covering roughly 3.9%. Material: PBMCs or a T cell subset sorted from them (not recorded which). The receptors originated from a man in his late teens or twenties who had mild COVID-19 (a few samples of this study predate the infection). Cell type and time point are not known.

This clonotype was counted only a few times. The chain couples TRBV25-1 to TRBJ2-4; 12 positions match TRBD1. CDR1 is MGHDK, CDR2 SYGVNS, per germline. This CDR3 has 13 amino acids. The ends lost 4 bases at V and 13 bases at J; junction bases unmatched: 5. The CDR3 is CASSAWGTGGQYF. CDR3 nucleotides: TGTGCCAGCAGTGCATGGGGGACAGGGGGCCAGTACTTC.

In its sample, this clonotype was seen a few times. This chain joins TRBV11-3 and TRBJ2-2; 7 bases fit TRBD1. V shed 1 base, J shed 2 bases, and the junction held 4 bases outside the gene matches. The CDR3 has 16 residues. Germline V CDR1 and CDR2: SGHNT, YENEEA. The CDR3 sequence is CASSLGGTANTGELFF. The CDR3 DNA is TGTGCCAGCAGCTTAGGGGGGACAGCCAACACCGGGGAGCTGTTTTTT.